In its sample, the clone carrying this T cell receptor (beta chain) was seen a few times. Its antigen is unknown. A single record per CDR3 protein comes from TCRdb applying MiXCR to the 5' RACE reads. The sample lists some 730,000 distinct CDR3 sequences, about 18% occurring once. The data are from a study of identical twins. Study results and limitations: Twin-shared out-of-frame alpha sequences were enriched for low generation probability. Models predicted less out-of-frame TCR alpha sharing in monozygotic twins than was found.

The CDR3 is 12 amino acids. Germline CDR1 SGHTA, CDR2 FQGNSA. Trimming removed 1 base from V and 10 bases from J, with 8 bases in between. These data were also reused for a study on T cells expressing NK-cell markers. That study adds: Among eight sequenced donors, seven carried HCMV seropositivity while one was seronegative. The study did not resolve the HCMV specificity of expanded NKG2C+ T cell clones.

This clonotype was sampled from a woman aged 18-35 years in good health. The chain employs TRBV7-2 and TRBJ2-1; possibly TRBD1 for D (5 bases). Sequencing was done on a sample of PBMCs. CDR3 in amino acids: CASSLVPGEQFF. CDR3 sequence (DNA): TGTGCCAGCAGCTTAGTACCAGGGGAGCAGTTCTTC.